This paragraph covers one TCR beta chain sequence. The target antigen is unknown. 5' RACE with UMI labels generated the TRB cDNA libraries. TCRdb reanalyzed the 5' RACE reads, giving one entry per CDR3 protein sequence and no DNA. The sample has fewer than 65,000 distinct CDR3 sequences; the top ten hold around 4.9%. These data belong to a study of CXCR3-negative and CXCR3-positive naive CD8 T cells. Overall study findings and caveats: Diversity proved comparably high across both naive subsets and much lower in memory CD8+ cells. Naive cells that were CXCR3-negative or CXCR3-positive used TRBV-TRBJ genes alike, while memory cells diverged. For CXCR3-positive naive cells, TRB CDR3s were more hydrophobic than those of CXCR3-negative naive cells. Cryopreservation partially decreased CXCR3 expression, and most assays used fresh PBMCs.

This clonotype was sampled from a human donor in good health. Some clones in this sample may be carry-over from other donors' samples. The sequenced material came from naive CXCR3+ CD8+ T cells from blood. Subset: CD45RO-CCR7+CD27+CD95- naive CD8+ T cells expressing CXCR3 (TNR3+).

CDR3 protein: CSVDLGDRANYGYTF. This chain uses TRBV29-1 with TRBJ1-2; TCRdb's assignment of TRBD1 cannot be checked, as there is no DNA. The CDR3 spans 15 residues. The germline V gene has CDR1 SQVTM and CDR2 ANQGSEA.